Below, 12 T cell receptor beta chains from the same sample are listed, as sequenced in a study of T cells in Graves' hyperthyroidism and ophthalmopathy. The CDR3 regions of TCR beta were amplified from RNA transcripts. In the first-round RT-PCR of the TCR CDR3, the HTBI primer set was used. TCRdb reprocessed the multiplex PCR reads with MiXCR, giving one entry per CDR3 protein. The sample includes over 500,000 distinct CDR3 sequences, approximately 17% seen only once; the top ten take roughly 15%. The sample taken for sequencing was blood. These receptors came from a woman under 30 with Graves' ophthalmopathy.

This clonotype has at least ten counts. This chain's CDR3 is CSVERSGGSTDTQYF. The CDR3 bases are TGCAGCGTTGAAAGGTCGGGAGGCAGCACAGATACGCAGTATTTT. The chain links TRBV29-1 to TRBJ2-3, with TRBD2 matching 7 bases. The CDR3 sequence is 15 residues long. CDR1 SQVTM and CDR2 ANQGSEA come from the germline V gene. The trim removed 2 bases at V and 0 bases at J, leaving 5 bases unmatched.

V is TRBV24-1 and J is TRBJ2-2, with 7 positions matching TRBD1. CDR3 length: 16 residues. J gave up 6 bases and V 2 bases, and 8 bases lay outside the gene matches. In germline, CDR1 is KGHDR, CDR2 SFDVKD. CDR3 nucleotide sequence: TGTGCCACCAGTGATTCCCGAACAGGGGTCGCCGGGGAGCTGTTTTTT. Protein sequence: CATSDSRTGVAGELFF.

This clonotype has at least ten counts. The rearrangement uses TRBV27 and TRBJ1-1, with a tentative D call TRBD1 (5 bases). V gave up 2 bases and J gave up 4 bases, with 11 bases separating them. Looked up from germline, CDR1 is MNHEY and CDR2 is SMNVEV (reference sequence). The CDR3 consists of 14 residues. This CDR3 reads CASSLQGTGTEAFF. In nucleotides, the CDR3 is TGTGCCAGCAGTTTACAGGGTACGGGCACTGAAGCTTTCTTT.

The V and J genes are TRBV25-1 and TRBJ2-5; the match to TRBD2 covers 8 bases. CDR3 length: 13 amino acids. Germline V CDR1 and CDR2: MGHDK, SYGVNS. With 6 bases clipped from V and 5 bases from J, the junction kept 5 bases outside the gene matches. The CDR3 region has the DNA TGTGCCAGCAGCGGGGGGGCAGGGGAGACCCAGTACTTC. Amino acids: CASSGGAGETQYF.

In the case of this clonotype: Sequence at one end of the junction differs from germline and may be a read error. The genes are TRBV6-1 and TRBJ1-3, with 7 positions matching TRBD1. This CDR3 comprises 15 residues. Germline values: CDR1 MNHNS, CDR2 SASEGT. Here the CDR3 DNA reads TGTGCCAGCAGGATACAGGGGCGGTTGGGAAACACCACATATTTT. It encodes CASRIQGRLGNTTYF.

This clonotype was counted a few times. V and J are TRBV6-1 and TRBJ1-5; D not resolved. Per germline, CDR1 MNHNS and CDR2 SASEGT. V dropped 5 bases and J dropped 6 bases, with 20 bases sitting between them. The CDR3 contains 16 residues. As DNA, the CDR3 is TGTGCCAGCAGTTCGCTCGCGGGAGGGTTTACTCAGCCCCAGCATTTT. Encoded protein: CASSSLAGGFTQPQHF.

In its sample, this clonotype was seen many times. The gene calls are TRBV28 and TRBJ2-7; 12 bases agree with TRBD1. The junction had 5 bases not matched to a gene; V was cut back by 7 bases and J by 7 bases. The CDR3 has 13 residues. Germline CDR1 and CDR2: MDHEN and SYDVKM. CDR3 sequence reads: CASKGQGAHEQYF. CDR3 sequence (DNA): TGTGCCAGCAAGGGACAGGGGGCGCATGAGCAGTACTTC.

The rearrangement links TRBV7-3 to TRBJ2-5; TRBD2 matches at 13 bases. V shed 5 bases, J shed 5 bases, and the junction held 17 bases outside the gene matches. The CDR3 runs to 19 residues. CDR1 and CDR2 (germline): SGHTA, FQGTGA. This CDR3 reads CASSPLGGGLAGDEETQYF. CDR3 sequence (DNA): TGTGCCAGCAGCCCCCTCGGGGGTGGACTAGCGGGGGATGAGGAGACCCAGTACTTC.

This clonotype has at least ten counts. The chain joins TRBV28 to TRBJ1-2; no definite D call. Germline V lookup: CDR1 MDHEN, CDR2 SYDVKM. CDR3 length: 12 residues. The V gene lost 6 bases and the J gene lost 5 bases, with 10 bases spanning the gap. The CDR3 region is CASSGPSYGYTF. The CDR3 nucleotides are TGTGCCAGCAGCGGACCGTCGTATGGCTACACCTTC.

There are many counts of this clonotype. This chain joins TRBV11-2 and TRBJ1-3, with D perhaps matching TRBD1 (6 bases). V was clipped by 5 bases and J by 3 bases, with 11 bases between them. Germline CDR1 and CDR2: SGHAT and FQNNGV. CDR3 length: 14 amino acids. DNA of the CDR3: TGTGCCAGCAGCGTTACAGGGTTTGGAAACACCATATATTTT. Translation: CASSVTGFGNTIYF. The full variable domain, rest sourced from reference TRBV11-2 and TRBJ1-3, is EAGVAQSPRYKIIEKRQSVAFWCNPISGHATLYWYQQILGQGPKLLIQFQNNGVVDDSQLPKDRFSAERLKGVDSTLKIQPAKLEDSAVYLCASSVTGFGNTIYFGEGSWLTVV.

This clonotype was found many times. CDR3 protein: CASSSGQPYEQYF. Written as DNA, the CDR3 is TGTGCCAGCAGCTCGGGACAGCCCTACGAGCAGTACTTC. The chain combines TRBV19 with TRBJ2-7; 7 positions match TRBD1. Germline CDR1 and CDR2: LNHDA and SQIVND (reference sequence). This CDR3 is 13 amino acids long. J gave up 2 bases and V 9 bases, and 7 bases lay outside the gene matches. The variable domain in full, with the rest retrieved from reference TRBV19 and TRBJ2-7, is DGGITQSPKYLFRKEGQNVTLSCEQNLNHDAMYWYRQDPGQGLRLIYYSQIVNDFQKGDIAEGYSVSREKKESFPLTVTSAQKNPTAFYLCASSSGQPYEQYFGPGTRLTVT.

This chain joins TRBV28 and TRBJ1-1; TRBD1 matches at 11 bases. Trimming cost V 5 bases and J 3 bases; bases outside gene matches: 11. Germline V gene sequence: CDR1 MDHEN, CDR2 SYDVKM. This CDR3 spans 17 amino acids. CDR3 sequence reads: CASSLTGTGGFYTEAFF. CDR3 nucleotides: TGTGCCAGCAGTCTAACCGGGACAGGGGGTTTCTACACTGAAGCTTTCTTT.